The 3 T cell receptor beta chains below were found in one sample sequenced in a study of regulatory T cells in long-lasting Graves disease. Time point of the sample: newly diagnosed GD, antithyroid drugs for less than 3 months. Scientists built the TCR library using RNA that was extracted from PBMCs. Libraries of TCR beta came from iRepertoire HTBI primers plus Arm-PCR of CDR3 regions. MiXCR, run by TCRdb on the multiplex PCR reads, gives a single entry per CDR3 protein. The sample shows about 500,000 distinct CDR3 sequences, 15% to 20% of them seen only once. This sample also appeared in a second study, on T cells in Graves' hyperthyroidism and ophthalmopathy.

The material was peripheral blood mononuclear cells (PBMCs), obtained at new diagnosis, from a patient treated with antithyroid drugs. The receptor set was obtained from a man aged 35 to 55 with Graves disease.

This clonotype was seen ten or more times. DNA of the CDR3: TGCAGTGTTGAGGGACTAGCGGGAGGCCTACGGGAGCAGTACTTC. Translating gives CSVEGLAGGLREQYF. The chain has TRBV20-1 and TRBJ2-7, with 15 bases aligning to TRBD2. The CDR3 spans 15 residues. V lost 7 bases and J lost 7; bases outside the gene matches: 11. The germline gives CDR1 DFQATT, CDR2 SNEGSKA (reference sequence).

On this clonotype: A much bigger clone sits one base away, suggesting this may be a read error. J is TRBJ2-7 and V is TRBV28; TRBD2 might be the D (7 bases). The CDR3 sequence is 15 residues long. Trimming left V 7 bases short and J 2 bases short, with 18 bases between. Per the germline V gene, CDR1 is MDHEN and CDR2 is SYDVKM. The CDR3 nucleotides are TGTGCCAGCAATGATAGACAGGCGGGAGCCTACGAGCAGTACTTC. It encodes CASNDRQAGAYEQYF.

This clonotype came up a few times. V and J are TRBV19 and TRBJ2-7; 7 positions agree with TRBD2. Germline values: CDR1 LNHDA, CDR2 SQIVND (reference sequence). V shed 2 bases, J shed 3 bases, and the junction held 19 bases outside the gene matches. There are 19 residues in the CDR3. The CDR3 nucleotides read TGTGCCAGTAGTATATCAACCGGGGGGTTCTCGGTGTCGAACTACGAGCAGTACTTC. It specifies CASSISTGGFSVSNYEQYF. The full variable domain, its missing parts supplied by reference TRBV19 and TRBJ2-7, is DGGITQSPKYLFRKEGQNVTLSCEQNLNHDAMYWYRQDPGQGLRLIYYSQIVNDFQKGDIAEGYSVSREKKESFPLTVTSAQKNPTAFYLCASSISTGGFSVSNYEQYFGPGTRLTVT.